The 23 T cell receptor beta chains listed next were all sequenced from one sample in a study of T cells of healthy individuals. One entry per CDR3 protein, called by TCRdb with MiXCR from the 5' RACE reads. The sample has about 63,000 distinct CDR3 sequences, 15% to 20% seen once. Source of these receptors: a human donor in good health.

The chain carries TRBV27 and TRBJ2-1, with TRBD2 matching over 12 bases. Germline assignment: CDR1 MNHEY and CDR2 SMNVEV (reference sequence). V was clipped by 10 bases and J by 7 bases; unmatched bases: 11. The CDR3 is 15 amino acids. CDR3 region: CAIALTSGSWNEQFF. The CDR3 region has the DNA TGTGCCATCGCCCTGACTAGCGGGAGCTGGAATGAGCAGTTCTTC.

This clonotype was seen more than once but under ten times. The chain combines TRBV15 with TRBJ2-5, with 8 nucleotides matching TRBD2. This CDR3 is built from 15 residues. Per germline, CDR1 LNHNV and CDR2 YYDKDF (reference sequence). The ends lost 0 bases at V and 5 bases at J; junction bases unmatched: 5. The CDR3 sequence is CATSRDPGGGETQYF. The CDR3 nucleotides read TGTGCCACCAGCAGAGATCCCGGGGGGGGGGAGACCCAGTACTTC.

This clonotype was found a few times. This sequence joins TRBV29-1 and TRBJ1-4, with D possibly TRBD1 on 5 matching bases. The CDR3 loop spans 13 amino acids. Between the trimmed V and J ends, which lost 4 bases and 8 bases, there was a span of 14 bases. The germline V gene encodes CDR1 SQVTM and CDR2 ANQGSEA. For the CDR3, the DNA is TGCAGCGTTGGGGGGAGAGCGGTGGAAAAACTGTTTTTT. Protein sequence: CSVGGRAVEKLFF.

This clonotype occurred many times. The chain joins TRBV20-1 to TRBJ2-5; perhaps TRBD1 as D (6 bases). Trimming left V 7 bases short and J 2 bases short, with 26 bases between. This CDR3 has 17 residues. CDR1 is DFQATT and CDR2 is SNEGSKA in the germline V gene (reference sequence). CDR3 DNA sequence: TGCAGTGTTACAGAAGGGTCAGGGGCCCGAATGCAAGAGACCCAGTACTTC. It codes for CSVTEGSGARMQETQYF.

This clonotype was detected only a few times. The chain is built from TRBV10-3 and TRBJ2-7, with TRBD1 identical over 12 bases. V was pared by 10 bases and J by 5 bases, with 6 bases of the junction left unmatched. Germline V gene lookup returns CDR1 ENHRY and CDR2 SYGVKD. The CDR3 loop spans 13 amino acids. The CDR3, as DNA: TGTGCCACGACCGGGACAGGGGGCAACGAGCAGTACTTC. Residues: CATTGTGGNEQYF.

This clonotype has a count of ten or more. This chain uses TRBV9 with TRBJ2-7; 7 positions agree with TRBD1. V trimming: 0 bases; J trimming: 6 bases; junction bases outside the gene matches: 12. Germline-derived CDR1 and CDR2 are SGDLS and YYNGEE. CDR3 length: 16 amino acids. The CDR3 DNA follows: TGTGCCAGCAGCGTAGGGGGAACGACAGGGAGATCCGAGCAGTACTTC. Its protein product is CASSVGGTTGRSEQYF.

The chain has TRBV20-1 and TRBJ2-7; 10 positions match TRBD2. Germline CDR1 reads DFQATT; CDR2 reads SNEGSKA (reference sequence). There are 13 residues in the CDR3. The ends lost 4 bases at V and 4 bases at J; junction bases unmatched: 4. The CDR3 DNA sequence: TGCAGTGCTAAGCGAGCGGGAGGGTACGAGCAGTACTTC. This gives the protein CSAKRAGGYEQYF.

This clonotype was counted ten times or more. The chain couples TRBV30 to TRBJ1-2; D perhaps matches TRBD1 (6 bases). The CDR3 runs to 13 residues. The germline V gene encodes CDR1 GTSNPN and CDR2 SVGIG (reference sequence). Trimming left V 1 base short and J 4 bases short, with 10 bases between. CDR3 nucleotides: TGTGCCTGGAGTGGAGGACAGAGCTATGGCTACACCTTC. This sequence encodes CAWSGGQSYGYTF.

The V gene is TRBV4-1, the J gene TRBJ2-2; weak D call: TRBD2 (5 bases). Trimming took 1 base from V and 7 from J, leaving 19 bases between them. The germline V gene encodes CDR1 MGHRA and CDR2 YSYEKL. The CDR3 loop spans 17 amino acids. The CDR3 reads CASSQAPLNLALGELFF. CDR3 DNA: TGCGCCAGCAGCCAAGCCCCTTTGAACTTAGCGCTCGGGGAGCTGTTTTTT.

This clonotype showed up many times. One junction end disagrees with the germline gene, perhaps due to a read error. The chain carries TRBV7-7 and TRBJ2-7, with D perhaps matching TRBD1 or TRBD2 (5 bases each). CDR1 and CDR2 from the germline V gene are SSHAT and FNYEAQ (reference sequence). The CDR3 consists of 14 residues. The CDR3 region is CASSPPGRAYEQYF. The CDR3 bases are TGTGCTAGCAGCCCTCCGGGACGGGCCTACGAGCAGTACTTC.

The chain combines TRBV5-1 with TRBJ2-3; no definite D call. Deletions cut 1 base from V and 2 bases from J, with 11 bases between. From germline, CDR1 is SGHRS and CDR2 YFSETQ. The CDR3 is 15 amino acids. CDR3 in DNA: TGCGCCAGCAGCTTGCTGGGTCTCGTCACAGATACGCAGTATTTT. Translating it yields CASSLLGLVTDTQYF.

The V call is TRBV27, the J call TRBJ2-7; TRBD1 agrees at 7 bases. Germline-derived CDR1 and CDR2 are MNHEY and SMNVEV (reference sequence). J gave up 4 bases and V 2 bases, and 8 bases lay outside the gene matches. CDR3 length: 15 amino acids. Here the CDR3 reads CASSLTGTANYEQYF. The CDR3 bases are TGTGCCAGCAGTTTAACCGGGACAGCTAATTACGAGCAGTACTTC.

This clonotype came up once. J is TRBJ1-4 and V is TRBV7-6; 8 nucleotides agree with TRBD1. CDR1 and CDR2 (germline): SGHVS, FNYEAQ. CDR3 length: 14 amino acids. The V gene end was trimmed by 3 bases and the J gene end by 3 bases; junction bases not matched to a gene: 0. DNA of the CDR3: TGTGCCAGCAGCTTGGACAGGGCTAATGAAAAACTGTTTTTT. The encoded protein is CASSLDRANEKLFF.

This clonotype was seen repeatedly, ten times or more. This chain joins TRBV14 and TRBJ1-6; D perhaps matches TRBD1 (5 bases). The CDR3 has 13 amino acids. The germline V and J ends were trimmed by 1 base and 13 bases, with 11 bases remaining between them. Germline V gene sequence: CDR1 SGHDN, CDR2 FVKESK. DNA for the CDR3: TGTGCCAGCAGCCAAGTTGGGGCCCCCCCCCTCCACTTT. Translation gives CASSQVGAPPLHF.

This clonotype was observed many times. In DNA form, the CDR3 reads TGTGCCTGGAGTAAGGACAGGGAGACTTCACCCCTCCACTTT. Amino acid sequence: CAWSKDRETSPLHF. J is TRBJ1-6 and V is TRBV30, with 8 bases aligning to TRBD1. The germline CDR1 and CDR2 sequences are GTSNPN and SVGIG (reference sequence). CDR3 length: 14 residues. Trimming cost V 2 bases and J 9 bases; bases outside gene matches: 6.

This clonotype was detected many times. J is TRBJ1-1 and V is TRBV29-1; 7 nucleotides align to TRBD1. The J segment lost 4 bases and the V segment lost 7 bases, leaving 6 bases of the junction unmatched. This CDR3 spans 12 amino acids. Looked up from germline, CDR1 is SQVTM and CDR2 is ANQGSEA. CDR3 nucleotide sequence: TGCAGCGGGGGACAGTCAAGCACTGAAGCTTTCTTT. It is translated as CSGGQSSTEAFF.

This clonotype was picked up a small number of times. This chain connects TRBV20-1 to TRBJ2-7, with D perhaps matching TRBD2 (6 bases). Deletions cut 2 bases from V and 4 bases from J, with 21 bases between. The CDR3 loop spans 16 amino acids. Germline values: CDR1 DFQATT, CDR2 SNEGSKA (reference sequence). This CDR3 reads CSARNSTSLPVYEQYF. Written as DNA, the CDR3 is TGCAGTGCTAGAAATTCCACTAGCTTGCCCGTTTACGAGCAGTACTTC.

Note on this clonotype: This may be a read error: a much more frequent sequence differs by one nucleotide. This chain uses TRBV6-2 or TRBV6-3 with TRBJ1-1, with D possibly matching TRBD1 (6 bases). CDR1 and CDR2 (germline): MNHEY, SVGEGT. V was shortened by 10 bases and J by 6 bases, with 18 bases between the two germline ends. CDR3 length: 13 residues. The CDR3 DNA reads TGTGCCAACAACGAGGGGGGGAGGTCTGAAGCTTTCTTT. Translation gives CANNEGGRSEAFF.

This clonotype occurred a few times. Here the CDR3 DNA reads TGTGCCAGCAGCCAAGATCGGGGGGCGAGCGGGGAGCTGTTTTTT. Protein product: CASSQDRGASGELFF. The chain links TRBV4-2 to TRBJ2-2, with a tentative D call TRBD2 (7 bases). This CDR3 has 15 residues. Germline V gene lookup returns CDR1 LGHNA and CDR2 YNFKEQ. Trimming removed 0 bases at V and 7 bases at J, with 12 bases between.

There are a few counts of this clonotype. This chain links TRBV6-1 with TRBJ2-1; the match to TRBD1 covers 7 bases. Trimming cost V 7 bases and J 3 bases; bases outside gene matches: 9. From germline, CDR1 is MNHNS and CDR2 SASEGT. The CDR3 length is 15 residues. CDR3 sequence reads: CASTPGTAYYNEQFF. CDR3 coding DNA: TGTGCCAGCACCCCGGGGACAGCTTACTACAATGAGCAGTTCTTC.

This clonotype came up many times. The genes are TRBV7-9 and TRBJ1-3, with D hard to call. Germline lookup yields CDR1 SEHNR and CDR2 FQNEAQ (reference sequence). The length of the CDR3 is 14 residues. Trimming removed 4 bases from V and 0 bases from J, with 7 bases in between. The chain's CDR3 is CASSSPLSGNTIYF. For the CDR3, the DNA is TGTGCCAGCAGCTCCCCCCTCTCTGGAAACACCATATATTTT.

This clonotype has a count of ten or more. V gene TRBV5-1 combines with J gene TRBJ2-7; the D is unclear. CDR3 length: 12 residues. Trimming pared 1 base from V and 3 bases from J, leaving 5 bases between. CDR1 SGHRS and CDR2 YFSETQ come from the germline V gene. CDR3 protein: CASSLNRYEQYF. The CDR3, as DNA: TGCGCCAGCAGCTTGAACCGCTACGAGCAGTACTTC.

For this clonotype: Given the absence of the conserved phenylalanine or tryptophan at the CDR3 end, a read error is likely. The chain employs TRBV11-1 and TRBJ2-7; D gene ambiguous. This CDR3 is 14 amino acids long. V lost 2 bases and J 3 bases, leaving 11 bases between the germline ends. CDR1 is SGHAT, CDR2 FQDESV, per germline (reference sequence). The CDR3 DNA follows: TGTGCCAGCAGCTTATCTGACATCAACTACGAGCAGTACTCC. Translation gives CASSLSDINYEQYS.